This T cell receptor beta chain was observed in a study of T cell responses to AZD1222 COVID-19 vaccine. Clones were read by immunoSEQ multiplex PCR, and TCRdb kept only the in-frame ones, dropping some. Among 150,000 to 200,000 clones listed, more than 80% were seen once. V was pared by 3 bases and J by 11 bases, with 11 bases between. Germline V gene data show CDR1 as SGHRS and CDR2 as YFSETQ. The CDR3 length is 11 residues. Overall study findings and caveats: Donors, mostly white British, included more females; clonal diversity was possibly underestimated. Researchers took repertoire samples only after the peak T cell response had come. Spike regions recognized by vaccine-associated CD4 TCRs spanned the protein, led by 160-218 and 743-854.

A remark on this clone: What it binds is not known.

The TCR originated in an adult in good health. The sample was peripheral blood, taken on day 0 of AZD1222 vaccination. The J gene is TRBJ1-1, the V gene TRBV5-1; D remains unclear. This CDR3 reads CASSSAEVAFF. In nucleotides, the CDR3 is TGCGCCAGCAGCTCTGCCGAGGTCGCTTTCTTT.